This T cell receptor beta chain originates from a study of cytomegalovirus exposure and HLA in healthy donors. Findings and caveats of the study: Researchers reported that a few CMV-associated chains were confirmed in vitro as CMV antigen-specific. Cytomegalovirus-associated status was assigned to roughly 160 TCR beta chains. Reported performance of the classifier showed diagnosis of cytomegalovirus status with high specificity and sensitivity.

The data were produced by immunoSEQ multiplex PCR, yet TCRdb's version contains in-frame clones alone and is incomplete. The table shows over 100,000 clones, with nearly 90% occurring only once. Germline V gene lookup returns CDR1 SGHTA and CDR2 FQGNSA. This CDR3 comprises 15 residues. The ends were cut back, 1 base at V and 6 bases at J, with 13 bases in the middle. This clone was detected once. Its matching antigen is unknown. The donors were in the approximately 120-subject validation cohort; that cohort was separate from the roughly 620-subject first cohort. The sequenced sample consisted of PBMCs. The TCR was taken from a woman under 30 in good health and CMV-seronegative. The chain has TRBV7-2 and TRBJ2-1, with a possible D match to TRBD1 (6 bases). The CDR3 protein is CASSLGAGARNEQFF. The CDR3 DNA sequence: TGTGCCAGCAGCTTAGGGGCAGGGGCTCGCAATGAGCAGTTCTTC.